Below are 11 T cell receptor delta chains sequenced from a single sample in a study of Vδ1+ human thymocytes. General study results and limits: Thymic TRG and TRD repertoires appeared highly polyclonal.

Antigens of these TCRs are unknown. Sequences come from RNA converted to cDNA by reverse transcription. Pooled V-gene forward primers with one constant-region reverse primer generated the CDR3 amplicons by multiplex PCR. TCRdb fed the multiplex PCR reads into CATT to redo clone calling. The sample carries tens of thousands of delta-chain clones, over 12% recorded once. Specimen: Vdelta1+ gamma-delta thymocytes from the thymus. Subset indicated: FACS-sorted CD3+ TCRalphabeta- TCRVdelta1+ TCRVdelta2- thymocytes. The receptors shown here come from a girl under three years old who had congenital heart surgery.

This chain connects TRDV2 to TRDJ1, with 9 positions matching TRDD3. This CDR3 has 16 amino acids. The V and J ends lost 6 bases and 0 bases, in that order; junction bases with no gene match: 10. Germline loops: CDR1 GEAIGNYY, CDR2 EKD. The CDR3 spells CACTTGDTHHTDKLIF. As DNA, the CDR3 is TGTGCCTGTACTACGGGGGATACCCATCACACCGATAAACTCATCTTT.

This clone was seen a handful of times. The gene calls are TRDV1 and TRDJ1, with 13 nucleotides matching TRDD3. CDR1 is TSWWSYY and CDR2 is QGS in the germline V gene. The J segment lost 0 bases and the V segment lost 4 bases, leaving 26 bases of the junction unmatched. The CDR3 consists of 24 residues. CDR3 in DNA: TGTGCTCTTGGGGGACAAGCTACCTACCGACTGGGGGATACGCTCTCGATGTACACCGATAAACTCATCTTT. Encoded protein: CALGGQATYRLGDTLSMYTDKLIF.

Only a few counts were recorded for this clone. V usage is TRDV1 and J usage is TRDJ1; tentatively, D is TRDD3 (5 bases). Between the trimmed V and J ends, which lost 0 bases and 0 bases, there was a span of 20 bases. The V gene's germline CDR1 is TSWWSYY and CDR2 QGS. The CDR3 runs 19 residues. The CDR3 is CALGELSERGVKYTDKLIF. The CDR3 DNA reads as TGTGCTCTTGGGGAACTAAGCGAACGTGGGGTCAAGTACACCGATAAACTCATCTTT.

The genes are TRDV1 and TRDJ1; TRDD3 aligns across 9 bases. Germline CDR1 TSWWSYY, CDR2 QGS. The CDR3 length is 19 residues. V gave up 0 bases and J gave up 0 bases; unmatched junction bases: 11. CDR3 region: CALGELPTWGIKYTDKLIF. The CDR3, as DNA: TGTGCTCTTGGGGAACTCCCCACCTGGGGGATCAAGTACACCGATAAACTCATCTTT.

The chain links TRDV1 to TRDJ1; 10 bases match TRDD3. The CDR3 has 25 residues. V was pared by 1 base and J by 8 bases, with 37 bases of the junction left unmatched. The germline gives CDR1 TSWWSYY, CDR2 QGS. CDR3: CALGERVYSRWGGYVRSSAVKKLIF. The CDR3 nucleotides are TGTGCTCTTGGGGAACGTGTTTACTCCCGATGGGGGGGATACGTTCGAAGCTCGGCCGTCAAGAAACTCATCTTT.

The rearrangement uses TRDV1 and TRDJ1, with 9 positions matching TRDD3. Germline-derived CDR1 and CDR2 are TSWWSYY and QGS. V trimming: 4 bases; J trimming: 2 bases; junction bases outside the gene matches: 8. The CDR3 loop spans 16 amino acids. The CDR3 spells CALGALTGGGTDKLIF. The CDR3, as DNA: TGTGCTCTTGGGGCGTTAACTGGGGGAGGTACCGATAAACTCATCTTT.

This clone appeared a few times. The V call is TRDV1, the J call TRDJ1; D not certain. V shed 3 bases and J shed 4 bases, with 27 bases lying between them. The CDR3 has 19 residues. Germline V gene data show CDR1 as TSWWSYY and CDR2 as QGS. The CDR3 DNA follows: TGTGCTCTTGGGGAGCCCTCTACTCTAAACCCCCTAATAAACGATAAACTCATCTTT. It yields the protein CALGEPSTLNPLINDKLIF.

The genes are TRDV1 and TRDJ1, with 10 bases matching TRDD3. The trim removed 3 bases at V and 0 bases at J, leaving 25 bases unmatched. This CDR3 has 23 amino acids. Per germline, CDR1 TSWWSYY and CDR2 QGS. The CDR3 region has the DNA TGTGCTCTTGGGGATGACCCGGGGGATACGCCACCTCCCGCCACTGCCTACACCGATAAACTCATCTTT. This gives the protein CALGDDPGDTPPPATAYTDKLIF.

The V call is TRDV1, the J call TRDJ1; maybe TRDD3 (6 bases). The CDR3 length is 18 residues. Germline-derived CDR1 and CDR2 are TSWWSYY and QGS. The germline V and J ends were trimmed by 7 bases and 3 bases, with 27 bases remaining between them. This chain's CDR3 is CALAYILSAGGLPDKLIF. CDR3 DNA: TGTGCTCTTGCTTACATTCTTAGTGCCGGGGGACTTCCCGATAAACTCATCTTT.

This clone was seen only a few times. The rearrangement links TRDV1 to TRDJ1; the match to TRDD3 covers 8 bases. The CDR3 covers 17 residues. Per germline, CDR1 TSWWSYY and CDR2 QGS. V was pared by 5 bases and J by 1 base, with 12 bases of the junction left unmatched. The CDR3 is CALGPRGGDISTDKLIF. The CDR3 nucleotides read TGTGCTCTTGGGCCACGAGGGGGGGATATTAGCACCGATAAACTCATCTTT.

This clone has only a few counts. The genes are TRDV1 and TRDJ1; 8 bases align to TRDD3. Germline V gives CDR1 TSWWSYY, CDR2 QGS. The CDR3 has 21 amino acids. The trim removed 1 base at V and 0 bases at J, leaving 19 bases unmatched. Written as DNA, the CDR3 is TGTGCTCTTGGGGAACGCCACCCGTACCCGCGTACTGGGGGGTACACCGATAAACTCATCTTT. It codes for CALGERHPYPRTGGYTDKLIF.